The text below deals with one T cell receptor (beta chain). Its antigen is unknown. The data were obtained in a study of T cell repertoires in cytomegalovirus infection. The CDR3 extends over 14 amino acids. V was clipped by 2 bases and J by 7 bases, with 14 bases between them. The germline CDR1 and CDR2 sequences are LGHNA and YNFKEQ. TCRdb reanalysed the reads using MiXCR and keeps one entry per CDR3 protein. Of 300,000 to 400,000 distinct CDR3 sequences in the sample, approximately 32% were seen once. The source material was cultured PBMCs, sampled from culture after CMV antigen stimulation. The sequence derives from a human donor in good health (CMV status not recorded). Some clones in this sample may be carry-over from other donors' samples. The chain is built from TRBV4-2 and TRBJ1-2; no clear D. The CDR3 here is CASSQSLEGPGYTF. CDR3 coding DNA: TGTGCCAGCAGCCAATCTCTCGAAGGACCTGGCTACACCTTC.